The present TCR beta chain was sequenced within a study of OX40 agonist ivuxolimab in advanced cancers. About the study: Dose-escalation patients' cancers were hepatocellular carcinoma, melanoma, renal cell or head and neck cancer. The mean age was about 57 years, ranging from 23 to 79, with about four fifths of participants male.

Autoimmune disease history or systemic immunosuppression was exclusionary. This CDR3 has 12 residues. The V gene's germline CDR1 is GTSNPN and CDR2 SVGIG (reference sequence). Trimming pared 3 bases from V and 8 bases from J, leaving 13 bases between. The data were produced by immunoSEQ multiplex PCR, yet TCRdb's version contains in-frame clones alone and is incomplete. The table has 23,000 or so clones, 84% seen once. The clonotype comes from an adult with an advanced solid tumor such as melanoma, head and neck, liver or kidney cancer. The specimen was CD4+ or CD8+ T cells sorted from blood, collected in a trial of the OX40 agonist ivuxolimab. The genes are TRBV30 and TRBJ1-1, with D possibly TRBD1 on 6 matching bases. The CDR3 sequence is CAWSGGRTEAFF. In DNA, the CDR3 is TGTGCCTGGAGCGGGGGGCGGACAGAAGCTTTCTTT.